This T cell receptor (beta chain) emerged from a study of CD8 T cells in Susac syndrome. This CDR3 contains 17 residues. Germline V gives CDR1 LNHDA, CDR2 SQIVND (reference sequence). With 5 bases removed from V and 0 bases from J, the gap between germline ends came to 14 bases. Random hexamers served to reverse transcribe about 0.45 to 1 ug RNA. MiXCR was run by TCRdb on the immunoSEQ multiplex PCR reads, yielding one entry per CDR3 protein. The repertoire consists of about 160,000 distinct CDR3 sequences, with around 93% occurring once and the leading ten covering roughly 0.13%. This chain links TRBV19 with TRBJ1-6; D may be TRBD1 (6 bases). Sequencing was carried out using CD4+ T cells from PBMCs. The source of this sequence is a human donor in good health. The CDR3 here is CASSSTMTGSYNSPLHF. DNA of the CDR3: TGTGCCAGTAGTTCCACCATGACAGGCTCCTATAATTCACCCCTCCACTTT.